The TCR beta chain under discussion was sequenced for a study of vaccination and CD4 T cells after COVID-19. Background on the study: Each participant underwent a two-dose regimen of either the BNT162b2 or the mRNA-1273 vaccine. General study results and limits: It was found that, in convalescent patients, 304 of 307 vaccine-specific clones were spike mono-reactive. Sampling was limited to relatively few convalescent patients, with no early post-infection timepoints studied.

As to this clonotype: What it binds is unknown.

Sequencing of the DNA from cultured CD4+ T cells was carried out with the Oncomine TCR Beta short-read assay. TCRdb called the PCR reads again in MiXCR, with one record for every CDR3 protein. The sample shows roughly 13,000 distinct CDR3 sequences, approximately 56% of them seen only once. Treatment given: approximately 9-day PBMC culture with coronavirus spike peptide pools or control peptides (ViraFEST assay). Wells that each held 1.8 million or so PBMCs were cultured with roughly 9.5 IU/ml IL-2 and 10 ug/ml peptide pools. Sequenced material: CD4+ T cells from blood, cultured in vitro. This sequence was found in a human donor who had recovered from COVID-19.

The CDR3 DNA is TGTGCCAGCAGTGACGTGGGTTTTGCAGATACGCAGTATTTT. This translates into CASSDVGFADTQYF. V gene TRBV25-1 combines with J gene TRBJ2-3, with D uncertain. V shed 3 bases and J shed 4 bases, with 11 bases lying between them. The CDR3 contains 14 residues. Per the germline V gene, CDR1 is MGHDK and CDR2 is SYGVNS. Full variable domain (outside the CDR3, taken from reference TRBV25-1 and TRBJ2-3): EADIYQTPRYLVIGTGKKITLECSQTMGHDKMYWYQQDPGMELHLIHYSYGVNSTEKGDLSSESTVSRIRTEHFPLTLESARPSHTSQYLCASSDVGFADTQYFGPGTRLTVL.